This record covers a single T cell receptor beta chain. Its antigen is still unknown. The data belong to a study of STAT5B mutations in CD4+ large granular lymphocyte leukemia. Study-wide background: Among healthy controls, a particular HLA allele went with more CDR3 'QG' motifs. The study's findings and limits: Without putative leukemic clones, patient CD4-sorted repertoires remained more clonal than healthy CD4+ repertoires. The CD4+ versus CD8+ T-LGLL clonality difference may reflect limited sample size.

Assay used: immunoSEQ multiplex PCR; TCRdb lists only in-frame clones, some missing. The sample yields tens of thousands of clones, about 79% seen once. The sequenced sample was CD4+ T cells from blood buffy coats. This sequence was found in a human donor in good health.

The CDR3: CASSPPVSASGNTIYF. CDR3 bases: TGTGCCAGCAGTCCTCCAGTCAGCGCCTCTGGAAACACCATATATTTT. The V and J genes are TRBV28 and TRBJ1-3; no clear D. The V gene's germline CDR1 is MDHEN and CDR2 SYDVKM. The CDR3 runs to 16 residues. Trimming shortened V by 5 bases and J by 0 bases, and 14 bases separated the two germline ends.